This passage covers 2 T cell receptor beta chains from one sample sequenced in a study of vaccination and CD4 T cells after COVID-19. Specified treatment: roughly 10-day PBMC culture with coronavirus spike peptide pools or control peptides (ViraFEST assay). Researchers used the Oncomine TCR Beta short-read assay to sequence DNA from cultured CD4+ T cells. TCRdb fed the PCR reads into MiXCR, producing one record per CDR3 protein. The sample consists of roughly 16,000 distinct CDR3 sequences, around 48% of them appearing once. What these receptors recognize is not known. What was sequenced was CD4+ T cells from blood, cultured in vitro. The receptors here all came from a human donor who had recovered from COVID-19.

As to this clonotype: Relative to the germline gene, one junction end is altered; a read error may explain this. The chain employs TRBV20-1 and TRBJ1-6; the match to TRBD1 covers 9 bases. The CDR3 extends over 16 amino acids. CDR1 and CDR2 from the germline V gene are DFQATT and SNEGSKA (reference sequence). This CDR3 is CSAKRTGVTYSSPLHF. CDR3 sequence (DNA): TGCAGTGCTAAACGGACAGGGGTGACGTATAGTTCACCCCTCCACTTT.

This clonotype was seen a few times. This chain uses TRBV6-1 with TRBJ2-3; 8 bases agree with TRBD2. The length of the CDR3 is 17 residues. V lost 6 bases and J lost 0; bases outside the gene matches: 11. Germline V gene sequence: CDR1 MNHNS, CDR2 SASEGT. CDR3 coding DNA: TGTGCCAGCAGGGCCCTCGGCGGGGGGCCGAGCACAGATACGCAGTATTTT. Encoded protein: CASRALGGGPSTDTQYF.